The sequence of this TCR beta chain was determined in a study of T cell responses to AZD1222 COVID-19 vaccine. Background on the study: Analysis merged second doses at about 4 or about 12 weeks. The study, taken as a whole, reports: Epitopes outside B.1.351 and B.1.1.7 mutated regions reportedly drew nearly half of spike TCRs.

Sequencing was performed with immunoSEQ multiplex PCR; in TCRdb, only in-frame clones are kept and a portion is missing. In the table there are about 110,000 clones, under 95% of which are singletons. The count of this clone is one. Its antigen remains unidentified. V was clipped by 7 bases and J by 8 bases, with 21 bases between them. CDR3 size: 14 residues. Germline V gene lookup returns CDR1 SQVTM and CDR2 ANQGSEA. The sequenced sample was peripheral blood, obtained on day 0 of AZD1222 vaccination. The receptor was derived from an adult in good health. The chain has TRBV29-1 and TRBJ1-3, with D hard to call. CDR3 in amino acids: CSAADNNVGYTIYF. The CDR3 DNA follows: TGCAGCGCAGCAGACAACAACGTGGGGTACACCATATATTTT. The complete variable domain, with remaining parts taken from reference TRBV29-1 and TRBJ1-3, reads SAVISQKPSRDICQRGTSLTIQCQVDSQVTMMFWYRQQPGQSLTLIATANQGSEATYESGFVIDKFPISRPNLTFSTLTVSNMSPEDSSIYLCSAADNNVGYTIYFGEGSWLTVV.